Following are 24 T cell receptor beta chains from one sample sequenced in a study of T-cell memory formation after mild COVID-19. From the 5' RACE reads, TCRdb called clonotypes with MiXCR, one entry per CDR3 protein. The sample holds some 450,000 distinct CDR3 sequences, roughly 18% seen once. Sequenced input: PBMCs or a T cell subset sorted from them (not recorded which). These receptors all come from a man between 18 and 35 years old who had mild COVID-19 (a few samples of this study predate the infection). Cell type and time point are not known.

The chain joins TRBV20-1 to TRBJ2-3; the D gene is possibly TRBD2 (6 bases). CDR1 and CDR2 (germline): DFQATT, SNEGSKA (reference sequence). This CDR3 comprises 15 residues. The V gene lost 0 bases and the J gene lost 4 bases, with 14 bases spanning the gap. This CDR3 reads CSAREDGGVADTQYF. The CDR3 region has the DNA TGCAGTGCTAGAGAGGACGGGGGTGTGGCAGATACGCAGTATTTT.

The table lists this clonotype with many counts. The J gene is TRBJ2-3, the V gene TRBV29-1, with D hard to call. This CDR3 is 12 amino acids long. Germline V CDR1 and CDR2: SQVTM, ANQGSEA. Trimming stripped 4 bases from V and 2 bases from J, with 7 bases between. The CDR3 spells CSVVYYTDTQYF. The CDR3 DNA reads TGCAGCGTTGTTTACTACACAGATACGCAGTATTTT.

This clonotype has just a few counts. The chain links TRBV20-1 to TRBJ2-3; D unclear. With 1 base removed from V and 4 bases from J, the gap between germline ends came to 12 bases. The length of the CDR3 is 14 residues. Germline V gives CDR1 DFQATT, CDR2 SNEGSKA (reference sequence). The CDR3: CSARGPGRSDTQYF. In DNA, the CDR3 is TGCAGTGCTAGAGGCCCCGGCCGATCAGATACGCAGTATTTT.

This clonotype was picked up a small number of times. This chain connects TRBV15 to TRBJ1-5, with D maybe TRBD1 (5 bases). The germline V gene encodes CDR1 LNHNV and CDR2 YYDKDF (reference sequence). This CDR3 region has 19 residues. V was trimmed by 1 base and J by 0 bases, leaving 19 bases between them. The CDR3 loop is CATSRAGTGLPGSNQPQHF. The CDR3 coding sequence is TGTGCCACCAGCAGAGCCGGGACGGGCCTTCCGGGTAGCAATCAGCCCCAGCATTTT.

V gene TRBV20-1 combines with J gene TRBJ1-1, with D possibly TRBD1 on 5 matching bases. The V end was cut by 6 bases, the J end by 0 bases, with 11 bases between. The CDR3 has 13 residues. Germline CDR1 and CDR2: DFQATT and SNEGSKA (reference sequence). The CDR3: CSAAGRMNTEAFF. The CDR3 bases are TGCAGTGCAGCGGGACGGATGAACACTGAAGCTTTCTTT.

This chain connects TRBV4-1 to TRBJ2-7; 7 bases line up with TRBD1. Germline trimming cut 1 base from V and 4 bases from J; bases unmatched to any gene: 7. Germline lookup yields CDR1 MGHRA and CDR2 YSYEKL. The CDR3 spans 15 residues. This chain's CDR3 is CASSQALGQTYEQYV. DNA for the CDR3: TGCGCCAGCAGCCAAGCGTTGGGACAGACTTACGAGCAGTACGTC.

This clonotype came up a few times. The chain employs TRBV5-1 and TRBJ2-7; TRBD2 is a possible D gene (5 bases). V lost 3 bases and J lost 3, with 10 bases in between. Germline V lookup: CDR1 SGHRS, CDR2 YFSETQ. The CDR3 has 13 residues. This chain's CDR3 is CASSSSEDYEQYF. For the CDR3, the DNA is TGCGCCAGCAGCTCTTCGGAGGACTACGAGCAGTACTTC. Complete variable domain (other parts from reference TRBV5-1 and TRBJ2-7): KAGVTQTPRYLIKTRGQQVTLSCSPISGHRSVSWYQQTPGQGLQFLFEYFSETQRNKGNFPGRFSGRQFSNSRSEMNVSTLELGDSALYLCASSSSEDYEQYFGPGTRLTVT.

This clonotype was found a few times. The chain uses TRBV20-1 and TRBJ1-2; D remains unclear. The CDR3 length is 11 residues. Germline CDR1 reads DFQATT; CDR2 reads SNEGSKA (reference sequence). The CDR3 spells CRPPFSDGYTF. Written as DNA, the CDR3 is TGCAGGCCTCCTTTTAGTGATGGCTACACCTTC.

The rearrangement uses TRBV12-3 or TRBV12-4 and TRBJ2-2; D uncertain. This CDR3 contains 12 residues. V lost 6 bases to trimming and J lost 13 bases, with 15 bases between them. The CDR3 nucleotides are TGTGCCAGCAGCCCTACAGCCCCGGCGCTGTTTTTT. As protein: CASSPTAPALFF.

CDR3 in amino acids: CASSLEGEAGELFF. In DNA, the CDR3 is TGTGCCAGCAGCTTGGAGGGCGAGGCCGGGGAGCTGTTTTTT. The genes are TRBV5-6 and TRBJ2-2; no clear D. V was cut by 0 bases and J by 6 bases, with 9 bases left in between. The CDR3 has 14 amino acids. Germline loops: CDR1 SGHDT, CDR2 YYEEEE.

This clonotype appeared many times. One junction end disagrees with the germline gene, perhaps due to a read error. CDR3 sequence (DNA): TGCGCCAGCAGCAAAGAGGAACGGTGGGCAGGCATTCAGTACTTC. Translated, it gives CASSKEERWAGIQYF. The chain combines TRBV4-1 with TRBJ2-4; D is unresolved. The CDR3 sequence is 15 residues long. Germline assignment: CDR1 MGHRA and CDR2 YSYEKL.

The chain employs TRBV7-6 and TRBJ2-5; 11 bases map to TRBD2. With 4 bases clipped from V and 6 bases from J, the junction kept 7 bases outside the gene matches. Germline CDR1 reads SGHVS; CDR2 reads FNYEAQ. The CDR3 has 15 residues. Here the CDR3 DNA reads TGTGCCAGCAGCTCCTTAGCGGGGGGGCCCAAGACCCAGTACTTC. It codes for CASSSLAGGPKTQYF.

This clonotype was counted only a few times. V usage is TRBV7-9 and J usage is TRBJ1-5; D gene ambiguous. CDR1 and CDR2 (germline): SEHNR, FQNEAQ (reference sequence). Trimming took off 9 bases at V and 0 bases at J, with 9 bases between the two ends. The CDR3 has 13 residues. In nucleotides, the CDR3 is TGTGCCAGGGGTTGTAGTAGCAATCAGCCCCAGCATTTT. Translated: CARGCSSNQPQHF.

This chain joins TRBV6-2 or TRBV6-3 and TRBJ1-5; 7 bases align to TRBD1. Unmatched junction bases numbered 5, after V lost 5 bases and J lost 4 bases. Germline V gives CDR1 MNHEY, CDR2 SVGEGT. The CDR3 sequence is 14 residues long. This chain's CDR3 is CASSSRGANQPQHF. CDR3 coding DNA: TGTGCCAGCAGTAGCAGGGGGGCGAATCAGCCCCAGCATTTT.

A few counts support this clonotype. The genes are TRBV28 and TRBJ2-6; a weak D match, TRBD2 (6 bases). Germline lookup yields CDR1 MDHEN and CDR2 SYDVKM. The V gene lost 5 bases and the J gene lost 5 bases, with 10 bases spanning the gap. The CDR3 loop spans 14 amino acids. Here the CDR3 DNA reads TGTGCCAGCAGTCGGCGGGGCAGGGCCAACGTCCTGACTTTC. The encoded protein is CASSRRGRANVLTF. The entire variable domain, with the rest obtained from reference TRBV28 and TRBJ2-6, is as follows: DVKVTQSSRYLVKRTGEKVFLECVQDMDHENMFWYRQDPGLGLRLIYFSYDVKMKEKGDIPEGYSVSREKKERFSLILESASTNQTSMYLCASSRRGRANVLTFGAGSRLTVL.

This clonotype was observed a few times. The V call is TRBV20-1, the J call TRBJ2-2; possibly TRBD1 for D (5 bases). Germline V gives CDR1 DFQATT, CDR2 SNEGSKA (reference sequence). CDR3 length: 14 residues. V lost 0 bases and J lost 4, with 9 bases in between. CDR3: CSARDAQGTGELFF. Here the CDR3 DNA reads TGCAGTGCTAGAGACGCCCAGGGCACCGGGGAGCTGTTTTTT.

The chain is built from TRBV27 and TRBJ1-6; D unclear. Germline V gene lookup returns CDR1 MNHEY and CDR2 SMNVEV (reference sequence). The CDR3 is 15 residues long. V gave up 7 bases and J gave up 0 bases, with 10 bases separating them. CDR3 nucleotides: TGTGCCAGCAAGCCGGGAAGCTCCTATAATTCACCCCTCCACTTT. It yields the protein CASKPGSSYNSPLHF.

This clonotype was observed a few times. The CDR3 DNA follows: TGTGCCAGCAGCCGGGGCGGGACAGGGTTATGGCAAGAGACCCAGTACTTC. This gives the protein CASSRGGTGLWQETQYF. The chain has TRBV4-2 and TRBJ2-5, with 9 bases matching TRBD1. The germline CDR1 and CDR2 sequences are LGHNA and YNFKEQ. The V segment lost 4 bases and the J segment 2 bases; nucleotides outside the gene matches: 11. The CDR3 loop spans 17 amino acids.

This clonotype was seen a few times. The chain couples TRBV6-2 or TRBV6-3 to TRBJ2-1; TRBD2 matches at 10 bases. CDR3 length: 17 amino acids. Losses at the gene ends were 7 bases for V and 5 bases for J; bases not matched to a gene: 14. In germline, CDR1 is MNHEY, CDR2 SVGEGT. The CDR3 sequence is CASTTGSGGPGNNEQFF. The CDR3 DNA follows: TGTGCCAGCACTACTGGTAGCGGGGGGCCGGGGAACAATGAGCAGTTCTTC.

The genes are TRBV5-1 and TRBJ1-2; D may be TRBD1 (6 bases). Germline values: CDR1 SGHRS, CDR2 YFSETQ. The V gene lost 3 bases and the J gene lost 8 bases, with 20 bases spanning the gap. CDR3 size: 15 residues. The CDR3 DNA follows: TGCGCCAGCAGCTCAGGCGGCTACAGGGTGGAGGGCTACACCTTC. The encoded protein is CASSSGGYRVEGYTF.

This clonotype was seen only once. The chain's CDR3 is CASSFGSLWETQYF. The CDR3 bases are TGTGCCAGCAGTTTCGGAAGTCTGTGGGAGACCCAGTACTTC. This chain joins TRBV6-5 and TRBJ2-5; D call uncertain. The germline V and J ends were trimmed by 4 bases and 5 bases, with 14 bases remaining between them. Germline values: CDR1 MNHEY, CDR2 SVGAGI. The CDR3 is 14 residues long.

CDR3 DNA sequence: TGTGCCAGCAGCTTAGCGGACAGGGACCTCGGCTACACCTTC. Translation: CASSLADRDLGYTF. The chain couples TRBV7-9 to TRBJ1-2; 8 bases fit TRBD1. Germline CDR1 SEHNR, CDR2 FQNEAQ (reference sequence). This CDR3 spans 14 amino acids. V was pared by 0 bases and J by 8 bases, with 5 bases of the junction left unmatched.

This clonotype has just a few counts. This chain links TRBV7-6 with TRBJ1-2; no firm D call. Deletions cut 4 bases from V and 4 bases from J, with 13 bases between. This CDR3 spans 14 amino acids. Germline CDR1 SGHVS, CDR2 FNYEAQ. CDR3 in DNA: TGTGCCAGCAGCTACGACGGCAGGCTCTATGGCTACACCTTC. It translates to CASSYDGRLYGYTF.

This clonotype was recorded at least ten times. The chain has TRBV7-2 and TRBJ1-3, with 9 bases fitting TRBD1. V lost 8 bases and J lost 7; bases outside the gene matches: 12. This CDR3 has 15 residues. Per germline, CDR1 SGHTA and CDR2 FQGNSA. CDR3 loop: CASGRTGTGPNTIYF. The CDR3 DNA reads as TGTGCCAGCGGCCGTACCGGGACAGGGCCCAACACCATATATTTT.